This T cell receptor (beta chain) was recorded in a study of blood T cell repertoires in COVID-19 (TCRdb year 2020). In terms of the full investigation: Collaborator samples came from the United States, Italy and Spain and covered acute and convalescent phases of COVID-19. The prospective study material was composed of cDNA or gDNA derived from T cells, B-cell-depleted T cells, or PBMCs. Deeply sampled blood TCRbeta repertoires from subjects exposed to, actively infected with, or recovered from COVID-19 were included in the dataset. A freely available public database, intended as a resource for researchers studying the immune response to SARS-CoV-2, is where the repertoires were released. The samples were drawn from the first 160 participants of the ongoing ImmuneRACE study and from 1,254 subjects provided by 6 global collaborators. A de-identified subject ID, COVID-19 status, age in years and sex were almost always included in the sample metadata. HLA class I and class II types, where available, came from metadata supplied by the sample provider rather than from assay-based typing. Study-wide findings and limitations: How much clinical and demographic metadata was included differed by source and by participant, and the metadata was provided uncurated.

TCRbeta CDR3 regions were amplified from genomic DNA by means of the immunoSEQ Assay, a bias-controlled multiplex PCR. From the authors' description of their analysis: The number of nucleated cells in each sample was estimated by amplification of reference gene primers within the assay. To quantify the absolute abundance of each unique TCRbeta CDR3 rearrangement, sequence reads were collapsed and filtered. For each sample, productive Simpson clonality was calculated by taking the square root of Simpson's diversity index across productive rearrangements. Held by TCRdb, this immuneACCESS table contains in-frame sequences only and omits some clones. Under half of the omission traces to an unresolved V gene where checked; the cause of the rest is unknown. The V and J calls and clone size are taken from that table; D and trimming were inferred from the DNA. Across this sample there are some 140,000 clones, with about four fifths seen only once. Together, the top ten hold around 13% of the sample.

The CDR3 contains 18 residues, cysteine and phenylalanine counted. The only DNA kept is the CDR3, 54 bases in frame from the first base. The collaborating institutions used their own protocols to collect whole blood in K2EDTA tubes. For TCRbeta analysis, collaborator samples were shipped as frozen whole blood, as isolated PBMCs, or as DNA extracted from either sample type. On this clone: Its specific antigen is unknown. No much larger clone exists at a distance of one base, and base qualities are not known.

The sequence joins TRBV12-2 to TRBJ2-2; the D call of TRBD1 is as the table states it, not checked on the DNA. TRBV12-2 is deemed a pseudogene. Sequenced material: peripheral blood. This TCR derives from an elderly man with acute or convalescent COVID-19. The CDR3: CASRSYRGRKKNTGELFF. In nucleotide form, the sequence is TGTGCAAGTCGTTCGTACAGGGGGCGAAAAAAGAACACCGGGGAGCTGTTTTTT.